The clone carrying this TCR beta chain was counted once. Its antigen is unknown. The record originates from a study of OX40 agonist ivuxolimab in advanced cancers. General observations from the study: CD8+ T cells were the subset that, on average, had more expanded clones than CD4+.

Germline V gene sequence: CDR1 MNHNY, CDR2 SVGAGI (reference sequence). The V gene end was trimmed by 5 bases and the J gene end by 5 bases; junction bases not matched to a gene: 5. This CDR3 has 13 amino acids. Only in-frame clones appear in the TCRdb table, and some are missing; sequencing was by immunoSEQ multiplex PCR. The table lists 34,000 or so clones, about four fifths of them singletons, with less than 25% in the top ten. Material: CD4+ or CD8+ T cells sorted from blood, obtained in a trial of the OX40 agonist ivuxolimab. The clonotype was recovered from an adult with an advanced solid tumor such as melanoma, head and neck, liver or kidney cancer. The genes are TRBV6-6 and TRBJ2-5; 7 bases line up with TRBD1. CDR3 in amino acids: CASSPTGWETQYF. The CDR3 DNA follows: TGTGCCAGCAGTCCGACAGGGTGGGAGACCCAGTACTTC.